This TCR beta chain was recorded in a study of blood T cells in healthy people across ages. Broader study findings: Among long-lived donors, naive CD4+ cells were more numerous and diversity higher than in aged donors.

Sample-barcoded 5' priming and a J-beta primer mix drove a second PCR of about 6 to 12 cycles. TCRdb analysed the 5' RACE reads with MiXCR anew, one entry per CDR3 protein. The sample lists 1.5 million to 1.9 million distinct CDR3 sequences; approximately 43% were seen once. Ten or more counts support this clonotype. Its matching antigen is unknown. Trimming at V came to 1 base and at J to 7 bases, leaving 3 bases not matched to a gene. The CDR3 totals 13 residues. This receptor was obtained from a woman aged 18-30 years in good health. The rearrangement joins TRBV12-3 or TRBV12-4 to TRBJ1-2, with 7 bases identical to TRBD1. Material for sequencing was blood. The CDR3 reads CASSLGTGAGYTF. The CDR3 nucleotides read TGTGCCAGCAGTTTAGGCACAGGGGCTGGCTACACCTTC.